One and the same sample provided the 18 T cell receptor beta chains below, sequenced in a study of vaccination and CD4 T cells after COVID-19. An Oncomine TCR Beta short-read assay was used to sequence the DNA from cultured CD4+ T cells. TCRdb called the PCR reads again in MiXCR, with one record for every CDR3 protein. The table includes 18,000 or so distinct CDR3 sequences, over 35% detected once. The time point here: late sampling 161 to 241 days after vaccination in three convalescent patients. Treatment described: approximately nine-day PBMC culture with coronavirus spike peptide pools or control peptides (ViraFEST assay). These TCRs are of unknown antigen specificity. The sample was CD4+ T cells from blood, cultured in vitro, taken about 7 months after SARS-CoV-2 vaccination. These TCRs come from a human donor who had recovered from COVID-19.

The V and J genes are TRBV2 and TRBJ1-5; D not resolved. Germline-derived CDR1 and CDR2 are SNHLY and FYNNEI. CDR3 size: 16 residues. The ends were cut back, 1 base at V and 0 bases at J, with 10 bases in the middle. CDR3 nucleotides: TGTGCCAGCAGTGAAGAAGGGTCAGTTAGCAATCAGCCCCAGCATTTT. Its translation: CASSEEGSVSNQPQHF.

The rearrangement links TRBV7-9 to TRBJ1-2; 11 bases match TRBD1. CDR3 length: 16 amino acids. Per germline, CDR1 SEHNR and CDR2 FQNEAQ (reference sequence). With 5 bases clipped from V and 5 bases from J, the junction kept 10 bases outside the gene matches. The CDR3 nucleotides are TGTGCCAGCAGCGATTACGGGACAGGGGGTCGGTATGGCTACACCTTC. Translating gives CASSDYGTGGRYGYTF.

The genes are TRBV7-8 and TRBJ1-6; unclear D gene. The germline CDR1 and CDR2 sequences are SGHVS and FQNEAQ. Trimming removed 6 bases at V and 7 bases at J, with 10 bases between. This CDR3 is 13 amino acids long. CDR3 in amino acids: CASSSGRNSPLHF. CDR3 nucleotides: TGTGCCAGCAGTTCCGGACGAAATTCACCCCTCCACTTT.

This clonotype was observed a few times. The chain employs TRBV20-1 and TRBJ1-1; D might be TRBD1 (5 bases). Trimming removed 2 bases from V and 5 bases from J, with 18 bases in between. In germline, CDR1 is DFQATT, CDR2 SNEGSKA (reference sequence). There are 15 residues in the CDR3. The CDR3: CSARPTGEGRTEAFF. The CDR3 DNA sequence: TGCAGTGCTAGACCCACCGGCGAGGGGAGGACTGAAGCTTTCTTT.

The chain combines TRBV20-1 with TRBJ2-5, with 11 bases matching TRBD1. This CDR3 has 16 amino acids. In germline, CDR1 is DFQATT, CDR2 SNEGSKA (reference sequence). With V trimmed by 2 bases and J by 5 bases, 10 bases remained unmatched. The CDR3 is CSARLPRTGGGETQYF. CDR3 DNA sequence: TGCAGTGCTAGACTCCCCCGGACAGGGGGCGGGGAGACCCAGTACTTC.

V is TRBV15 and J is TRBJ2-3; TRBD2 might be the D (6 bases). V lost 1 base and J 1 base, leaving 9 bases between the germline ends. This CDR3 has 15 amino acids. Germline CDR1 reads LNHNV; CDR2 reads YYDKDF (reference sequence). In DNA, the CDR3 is TGTGCCACCAGCAGAGGGGAGGTTCGCACAGATACGCAGTATTTT. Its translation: CATSRGEVRTDTQYF.

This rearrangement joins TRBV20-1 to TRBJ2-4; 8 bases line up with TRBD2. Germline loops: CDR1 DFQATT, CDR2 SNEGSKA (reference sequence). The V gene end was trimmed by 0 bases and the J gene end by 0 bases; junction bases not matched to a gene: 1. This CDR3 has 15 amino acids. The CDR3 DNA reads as TGCAGTGCTAGAGATCTAGCGGGAGCCAAAAACATTCAGTACTTC. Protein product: CSARDLAGAKNIQYF.

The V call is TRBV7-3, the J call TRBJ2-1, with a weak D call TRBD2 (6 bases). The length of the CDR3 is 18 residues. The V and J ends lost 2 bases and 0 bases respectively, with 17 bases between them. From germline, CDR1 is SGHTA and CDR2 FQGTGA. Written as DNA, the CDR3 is TGTGCCAGCAGCTTAGGCCCATCTAGCGTGAGCTCCTACAATGAGCAGTTCTTC. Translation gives CASSLGPSSVSSYNEQFF.

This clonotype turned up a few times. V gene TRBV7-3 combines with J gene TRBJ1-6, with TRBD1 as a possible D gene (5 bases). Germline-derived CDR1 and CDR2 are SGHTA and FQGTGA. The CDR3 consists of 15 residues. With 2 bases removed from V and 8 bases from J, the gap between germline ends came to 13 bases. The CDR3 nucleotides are TGTGCCAGCAGCTTAGAGGCAGGGAGGGATTCACCCCTCCACTTT. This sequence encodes CASSLEAGRDSPLHF.

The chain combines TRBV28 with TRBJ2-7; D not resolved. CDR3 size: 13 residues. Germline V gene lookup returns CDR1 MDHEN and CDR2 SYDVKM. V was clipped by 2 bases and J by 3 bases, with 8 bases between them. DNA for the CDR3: TGTGCCAGCAGTTTAAGGATCGTCTACGAGCAGTACTTC. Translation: CASSLRIVYEQYF.

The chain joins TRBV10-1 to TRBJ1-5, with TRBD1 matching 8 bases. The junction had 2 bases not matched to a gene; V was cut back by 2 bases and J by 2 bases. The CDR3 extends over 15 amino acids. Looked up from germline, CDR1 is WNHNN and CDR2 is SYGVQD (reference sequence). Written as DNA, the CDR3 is TGCGCCAGCAGTGAGGAGACAGGGGGCAATCAGCCCCAGCATTTT. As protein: CASSEETGGNQPQHF.

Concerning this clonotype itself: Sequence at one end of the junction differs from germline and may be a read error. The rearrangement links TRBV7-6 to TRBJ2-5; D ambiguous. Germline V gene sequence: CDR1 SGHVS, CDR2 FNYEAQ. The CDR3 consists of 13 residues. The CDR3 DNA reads TGTGCTAGCAGCTTAGACGCCCAAGAGACCCAGTACTTC. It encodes CASSLDAQETQYF.

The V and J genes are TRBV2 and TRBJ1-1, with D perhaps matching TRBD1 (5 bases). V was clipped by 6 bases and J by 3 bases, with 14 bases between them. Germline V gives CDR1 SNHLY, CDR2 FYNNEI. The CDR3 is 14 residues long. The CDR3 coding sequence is TGTGCCAGCAGCTTAGGAGGGGCGCACACTGAAGCTTTCTTT. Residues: CASSLGGAHTEAFF.

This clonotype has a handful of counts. The CDR3 coding sequence is TGTGCCAGCTTAGTTCGAGTCGGGACCGGGGAGCTGTTTTTT. Amino acids: CASLVRVGTGELFF. The chain links TRBV7-2 to TRBJ2-2; D uncertain. Germline-derived CDR1 and CDR2 are SGHTA and FQGNSA. This CDR3 has 14 amino acids. V was clipped by 8 bases and J by 5 bases, with 15 bases between them.

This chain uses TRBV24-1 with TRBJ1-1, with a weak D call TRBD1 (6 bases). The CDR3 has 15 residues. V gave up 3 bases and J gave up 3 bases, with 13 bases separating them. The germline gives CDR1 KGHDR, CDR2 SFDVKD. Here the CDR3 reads CATSDPKGGDTEAFF. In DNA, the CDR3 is TGTGCCACCAGTGATCCGAAGGGGGGTGACACTGAAGCTTTCTTT.

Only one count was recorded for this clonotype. The CDR3 protein is CASTPIVLRHYGYTF. In DNA, the CDR3 is TGTGCCAGCACCCCAATTGTCCTGCGACACTATGGCTACACCTTC. The gene calls are TRBV28 and TRBJ1-2; unclear D gene. This CDR3 region has 15 residues. The germline CDR1 and CDR2 sequences are MDHEN and SYDVKM. V was cut by 7 bases and J by 3 bases, with 18 bases left in between.

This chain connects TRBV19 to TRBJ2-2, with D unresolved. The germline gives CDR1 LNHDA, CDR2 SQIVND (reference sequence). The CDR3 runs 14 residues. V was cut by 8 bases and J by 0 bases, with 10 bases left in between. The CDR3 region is CASLEQPNTGELFF. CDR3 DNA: TGTGCCAGTTTAGAGCAGCCGAACACCGGGGAGCTGTTTTTT.

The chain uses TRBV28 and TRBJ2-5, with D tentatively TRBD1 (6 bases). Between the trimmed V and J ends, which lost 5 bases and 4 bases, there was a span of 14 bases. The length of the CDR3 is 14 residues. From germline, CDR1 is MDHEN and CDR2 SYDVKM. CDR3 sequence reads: CASSTHRDTETQYF. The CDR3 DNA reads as TGTGCCAGCAGTACCCACAGGGACACAGAGACCCAGTACTTC. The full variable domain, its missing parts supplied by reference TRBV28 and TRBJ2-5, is DVKVTQSSRYLVKRTGEKVFLECVQDMDHENMFWYRQDPGLGLRLIYFSYDVKMKEKGDIPEGYSVSREKKERFSLILESASTNQTSMYLCASSTHRDTETQYFGPGTRLLVL.